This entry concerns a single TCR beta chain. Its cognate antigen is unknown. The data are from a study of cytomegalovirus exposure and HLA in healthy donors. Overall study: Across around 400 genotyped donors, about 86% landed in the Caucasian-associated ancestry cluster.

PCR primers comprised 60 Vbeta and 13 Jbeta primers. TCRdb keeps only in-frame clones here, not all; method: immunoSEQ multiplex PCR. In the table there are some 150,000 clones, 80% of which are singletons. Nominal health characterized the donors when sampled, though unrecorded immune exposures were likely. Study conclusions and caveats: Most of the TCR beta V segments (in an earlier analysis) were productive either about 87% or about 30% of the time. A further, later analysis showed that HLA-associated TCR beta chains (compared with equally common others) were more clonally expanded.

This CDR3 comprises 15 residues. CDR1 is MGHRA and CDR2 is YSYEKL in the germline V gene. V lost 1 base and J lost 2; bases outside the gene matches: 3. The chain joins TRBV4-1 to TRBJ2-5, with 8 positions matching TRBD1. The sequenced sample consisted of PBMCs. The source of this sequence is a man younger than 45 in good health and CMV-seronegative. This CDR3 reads CASSQGTGWQETQYF. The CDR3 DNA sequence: TGCGCCAGCAGCCAAGGGACAGGGTGGCAAGAGACCCAGTACTTC.